The T cell receptor beta chain described here comes from a study of T-cell memory formation after mild COVID-19. Whole-study context: Largely donor-specific sequence clusters came from a couple of donors.

One entry per CDR3 protein results from TCRdb running MiXCR on the 5' RACE reads. Here the sample spans 400,000 to 500,000 distinct CDR3 sequences, 15% to 25% being singletons. Study conclusions and caveats: Cross-reactive memory seemingly joined, as some responding clones were found in pre-infection memory. Clones that contracted clustered mainly in CM and EM if CD4+ and in EMRA if CD8+. Whether day 37 second-wave clones are SARS-CoV-2-specific was not confirmed.

The V end was cut by 0 bases, the J end by 0 bases, with 10 bases between. This CDR3 contains 16 residues. Germline loops: CDR1 SGHRS, CDR2 YFSETQ. In regard to this clonotype: Its antigen is not known.

This sequence was found in an adult woman who had mild COVID-19 (a few samples of this study predate the infection). Cell type and time point are not known. The genes are TRBV5-1 and TRBJ1-3, with a tentative D call TRBD1 (5 bases). Sequenced: PBMCs or a T cell subset sorted from them (not recorded which). CDR3 coding DNA: TGCGCCAGCAGCTTGGTTCCAGGGATCTCTGGAAACACCATATATTTT. The encoded protein is CASSLVPGISGNTIYF.